This T cell receptor (beta chain) was recovered during a study of blood T cell repertoires in COVID-19. The CDR3 is made up of 16 amino acids. Germline CDR1 SEHNR, CDR2 FQNEAQ (reference sequence). V was clipped by 5 bases and J by 1 base; unmatched bases: 7. Authors' analysis steps: Estimated nucleated cell counts came from reference gene primer amplification. The repertoire was sequenced with immunoSEQ multiplex PCR; TCRdb's copy has only in-frame clones and lacks some. The DNA was the basis for D and trimming; V, J and clone size are from that table. The data show around 56,000 clones, approximately 90% seen once.

V usage is TRBV7-9 and J usage is TRBJ2-3; 9 nucleotides align to TRBD1. The clonotype was recovered from a man older than 75 with acute or convalescent COVID-19. Sequencing was done on a sample of peripheral blood. The CDR3, as DNA: TGTGCCAGCAGCCGGGGGACAGGGTCGGGCACAGATACGCAGTATTTT. Its translation is CASSRGTGSGTDTQYF.